The rows below give T cell receptor beta chains drawn from one sample of a study of control samples from healthy donors and cancer patients. The assay was immunoSEQ multiplex PCR, and TCRdb's table has in-frame clones only and misses some. The sample shows over 80,000 clones, about four fifths of them seen only once. Sequencing was carried out using blood. These receptors originate from a woman aged 25 to 39 in good health. Both conserved end residues are part of each CDR3. The D gene is left open where the match is weak. The size entry is marked missing in some rows and otherwise reads once, few, many or a size class.

J: TRBJ2-1
D: -
size: once
V: TRBV10-3
DNA: TGTGCCACCACAGGGCTAGATCGCAATGAGCAGTTCTTC
CDR3: CATTGLDRNEQFF

J: TRBJ2-7
D: TRBD1
size: once
V: TRBV19
DNA: TGTGCCAGTAGAACCTCCGGGACAGTCTCCTACGAGCAGTACTTC
CDR3: CASRTSGTVSYEQYF

J: TRBJ1-1
D: TRBD1
size: -
V: TRBV12-3/TRBV12-4
DNA: TGTGCCAGCACCACAGGGGGCCGCACTGAAGCTTTCTTT
CDR3: CASTTGGRTEAFF

J: TRBJ2-1
D: -
size: -
V: TRBV20-1
DNA: TGCAGTGCTCCTGAGACAGGAGAGCAGTTCTTC
CDR3: CSAPETGEQFF

J: TRBJ2-3
D: TRBD2
size: -
V: TRBV29-1
DNA: TGCAGCGTTGAAGATCTCCGGGGGAGGGGAGATACGCAGTATTTT
CDR3: CSVEDLRGRGDTQYF

J: TRBJ2-3
D: -
size: -
V: TRBV2
DNA: TGTGCAGACGCGAGGGGCGACGAGACAGATACGCAGTATTTT
CDR3: CADARGDETDTQYF

J: TRBJ2-2
D: -
size: -
V: TRBV5-1
DNA: TGCGCCAGCAAGCGCATCCAGGGGAATTTTCCCGGGGAGCTGTTTTTT
CDR3: CASKRIQGNFPGELFF

J: TRBJ2-3
D: -
size: medium-sized
V: TRBV6-4
DNA: TGTGCCAGCAGTGCCGGGACAACTAGCACAGATACGCAGTATTTT
CDR3: CASSAGTTSTDTQYF

J: TRBJ2-3
D: TRBD2
size: -
V: TRBV10-1
DNA: TGCGCCAGCAGTGATGGGGCTAGCGGTTACACAGATACGCAGTATTTT
CDR3: CASSDGASGYTDTQYF

J: TRBJ1-3
D: -
size: -
V: TRBV5-1
DNA: TGCGCCAGCAGCCGGGGGGTTAGCTCTGGAAACACCATATATTTT
CDR3: CASSRGVSSGNTIYF

J: TRBJ2-2
D: -
size: few
V: TRBV14
DNA: TGTGCCAGCAGCCACGGTCCCGGGCCCGGGGAGCTGTTTTTT
CDR3: CASSHGPGPGELFF

J: TRBJ1-1
D: TRBD1
size: -
V: TRBV2
DNA: TGTGCCAGCAGTGAGTACAGGGGGCAAGAAGCTTTCTTT
CDR3: CASSEYRGQEAFF

J: TRBJ2-7
D: -
size: few
V: TRBV12-2
DNA: TGTGCAAGTCGCTCGCGGGCGCGCAGGTCCTACGAGCAGTACTTC
CDR3: CASRSRARRSYEQYF

J: TRBJ1-2
D: -
size: -
V: TRBV30
DNA: TGTGCCTGGAGTGTAAGTTCCGTCTATGGCTACACCTTC
CDR3: CAWSVSSVYGYTF

J: TRBJ2-4
D: -
size: -
V: TRBV5-6
DNA: TGTGCCAGCAGCTGGGGAGGGGGCCCGGAAAACATTCAGTACTTC
CDR3: CASSWGGGPENIQYF

J: TRBJ2-3
D: -
size: -
V: TRBV4-1
DNA: TGCGCCAGCAGGGATCGGATCGACAGGACGACAGATACGCAGTATTTT
CDR3: CASRDRIDRTTDTQYF

J: TRBJ2-3
D: TRBD1
size: -
V: TRBV27
DNA: TGTGCCAGCAGTCGACAGGGGCGCCATACAGATACGCAGTATTTT
CDR3: CASSRQGRHTDTQYF

J: TRBJ2-1
D: -
size: -
V: TRBV10-1
DNA: TGCGCCAGCAGTGAGGGCAGGGGCTCCTACAATGAGCAGTTCTTC
CDR3: CASSEGRGSYNEQFF

J: TRBJ2-2
D: -
size: -
V: TRBV5-1
DNA: TGCGCCAGCAGGAAAAGGGAGTCGGGCACCGGGGAGCTGTTTTTT
CDR3: CASRKRESGTGELFF

J: TRBJ1-6
D: -
size: -
V: TRBV19
DNA: TGTGCCAGTAGCACCAGGGTTGATTCACCCCTCCACTTT
CDR3: CASSTRVDSPLHF

J: TRBJ1-1
D: -
size: -
V: TRBV4-3
DNA: TGCGCCAGCAGCCAAGATCATACAGGGGAAGCTTTCTTT
CDR3: CASSQDHTGEAFF